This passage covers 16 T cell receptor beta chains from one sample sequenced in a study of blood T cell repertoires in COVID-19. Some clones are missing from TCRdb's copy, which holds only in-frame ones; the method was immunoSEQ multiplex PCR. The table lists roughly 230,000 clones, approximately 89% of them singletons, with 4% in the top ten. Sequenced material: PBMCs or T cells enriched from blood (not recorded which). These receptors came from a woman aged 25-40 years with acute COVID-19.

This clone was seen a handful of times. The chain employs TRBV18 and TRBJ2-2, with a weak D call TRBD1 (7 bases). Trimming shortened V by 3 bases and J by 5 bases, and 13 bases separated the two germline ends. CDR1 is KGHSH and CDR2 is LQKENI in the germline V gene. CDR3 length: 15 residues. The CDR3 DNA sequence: TGTGCCAGCTCACCCATGACAGGGAGGACCGGGGAGCTGTTTTTT. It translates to CASSPMTGRTGELFF.

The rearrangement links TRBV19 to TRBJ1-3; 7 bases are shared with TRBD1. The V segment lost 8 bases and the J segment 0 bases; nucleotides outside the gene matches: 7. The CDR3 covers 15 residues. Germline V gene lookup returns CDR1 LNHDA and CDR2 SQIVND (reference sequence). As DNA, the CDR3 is TGTGCCAGTGAAAGGGGGCTTAGCTCTGGAAACACCATATATTTT. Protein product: CASERGLSSGNTIYF.

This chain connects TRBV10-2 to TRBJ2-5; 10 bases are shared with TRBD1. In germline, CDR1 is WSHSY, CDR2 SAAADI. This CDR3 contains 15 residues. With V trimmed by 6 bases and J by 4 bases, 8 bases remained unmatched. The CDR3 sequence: CASSSWTGGRETQYF. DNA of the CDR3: TGCGCCAGCAGCTCCTGGACAGGGGGTCGAGAGACCCAGTACTTC.

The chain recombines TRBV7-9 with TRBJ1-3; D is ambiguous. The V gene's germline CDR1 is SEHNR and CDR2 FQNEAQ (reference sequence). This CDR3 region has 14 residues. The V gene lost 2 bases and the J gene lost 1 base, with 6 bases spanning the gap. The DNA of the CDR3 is TGTGCCAGCAGCTTAATAGATTCTGGAAACACCATATATTTT. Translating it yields CASSLIDSGNTIYF.

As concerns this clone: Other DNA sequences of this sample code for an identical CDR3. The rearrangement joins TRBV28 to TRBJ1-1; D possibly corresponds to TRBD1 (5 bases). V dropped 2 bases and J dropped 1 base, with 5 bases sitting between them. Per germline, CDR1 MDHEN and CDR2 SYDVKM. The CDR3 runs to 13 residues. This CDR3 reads CASSLQGNTEAFF. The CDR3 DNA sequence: TGTGCCAGCAGTTTACAGGGGAACACTGAAGCTTTCTTT.

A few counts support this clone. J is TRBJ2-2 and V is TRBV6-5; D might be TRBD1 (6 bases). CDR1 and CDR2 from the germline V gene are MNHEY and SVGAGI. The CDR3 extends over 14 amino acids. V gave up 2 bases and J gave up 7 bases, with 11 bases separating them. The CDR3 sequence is CASSYDGTSGELFF. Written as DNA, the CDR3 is TGTGCCAGCAGTTACGACGGGACAAGCGGGGAGCTGTTTTTT.

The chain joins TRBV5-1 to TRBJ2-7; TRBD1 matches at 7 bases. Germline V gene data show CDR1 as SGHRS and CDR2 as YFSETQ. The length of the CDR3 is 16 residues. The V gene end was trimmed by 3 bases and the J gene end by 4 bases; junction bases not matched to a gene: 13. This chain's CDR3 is CASSSPQGQLNYEQYF. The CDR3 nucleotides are TGCGCCAGCAGCTCGCCCCAGGGACAGCTTAATTACGAGCAGTACTTC.

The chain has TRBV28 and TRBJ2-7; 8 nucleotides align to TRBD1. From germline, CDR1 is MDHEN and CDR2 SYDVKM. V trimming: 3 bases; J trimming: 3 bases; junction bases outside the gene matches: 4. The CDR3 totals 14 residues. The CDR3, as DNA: TGTGCCAGCAGTTTGACAGGGGTCTACTACGAGCAGTACTTC. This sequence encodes CASSLTGVYYEQYF. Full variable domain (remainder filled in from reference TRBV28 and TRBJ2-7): DVKVTQSSRYLVKRTGEKVFLECVQDMDHENMFWYRQDPGLGLRLIYFSYDVKMKEKGDIPEGYSVSREKKERFSLILESASTNQTSMYLCASSLTGVYYEQYFGPGTRLTVT.

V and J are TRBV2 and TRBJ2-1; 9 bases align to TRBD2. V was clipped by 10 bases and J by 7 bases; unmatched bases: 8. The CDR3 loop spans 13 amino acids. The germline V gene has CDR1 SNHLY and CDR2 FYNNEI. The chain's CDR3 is CAISGGRYNEQFF. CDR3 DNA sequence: TGTGCCATCAGCGGGGGGCGTTATAATGAGCAGTTCTTC.

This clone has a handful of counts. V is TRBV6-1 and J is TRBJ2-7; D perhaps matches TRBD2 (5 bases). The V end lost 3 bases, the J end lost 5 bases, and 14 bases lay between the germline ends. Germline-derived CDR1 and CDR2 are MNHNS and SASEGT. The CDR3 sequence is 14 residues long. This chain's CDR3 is CASSDALGPHEQYF. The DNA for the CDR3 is TGTGCCAGCAGTGACGCACTAGGCCCCCACGAGCAGTACTTC.

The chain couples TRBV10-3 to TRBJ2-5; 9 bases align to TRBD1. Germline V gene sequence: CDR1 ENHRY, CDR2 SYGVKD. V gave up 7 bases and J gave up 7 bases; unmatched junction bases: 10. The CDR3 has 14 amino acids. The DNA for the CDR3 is TGTGCCATCAACTCGGGACAGGGTGGAGGGACCCAGTACTTC. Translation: CAINSGQGGGTQYF.

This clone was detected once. The CDR3 protein is CASSVDGGPETQYF. The CDR3 coding sequence is TGTGCCAGCAGCGTCGACGGGGGGCCGGAGACCCAGTACTTC. The chain employs TRBV9 and TRBJ2-5; a weak D match, TRBD2 (7 bases). The CDR3 covers 14 residues. Germline V CDR1 and CDR2: SGDLS, YYNGEE. Trimming took 2 bases from V and 5 from J, leaving 13 bases between them. The complete variable domain, with remaining parts taken from reference TRBV9 and TRBJ2-5, reads DSGVTQTPKHLITATGQRVTLRCSPRSGDLSVYWYQQSLDQGLQFLIQYYNGEERAKGNILERFSAQQFPDLHSELNLSSLELGDSALYFCASSVDGGPETQYFGPGTRLLVL.

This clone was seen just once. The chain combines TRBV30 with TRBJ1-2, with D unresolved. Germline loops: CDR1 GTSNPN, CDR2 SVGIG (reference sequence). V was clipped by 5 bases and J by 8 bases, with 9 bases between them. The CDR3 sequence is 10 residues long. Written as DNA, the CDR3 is TGTGCCTGGCAAGCCTGGGGCTACACCTTC. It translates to CAWQAWGYTF.

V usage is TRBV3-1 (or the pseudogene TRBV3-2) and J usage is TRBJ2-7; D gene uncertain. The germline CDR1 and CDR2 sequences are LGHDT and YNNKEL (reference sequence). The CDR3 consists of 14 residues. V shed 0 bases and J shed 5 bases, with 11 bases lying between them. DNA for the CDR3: TGTGCCAGCAGCCAAGACTTCGGGTTAGACGAGCAGTACTTC. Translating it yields CASSQDFGLDEQYF.

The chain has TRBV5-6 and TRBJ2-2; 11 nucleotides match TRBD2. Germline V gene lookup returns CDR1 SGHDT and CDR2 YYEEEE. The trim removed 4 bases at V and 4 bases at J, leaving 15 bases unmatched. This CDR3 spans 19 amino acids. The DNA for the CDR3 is TGTGCCAGCAGCCCCAGAGGGCTAGCGGGGGGACCCGCCACCGGGGAGCTGTTTTTT. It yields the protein CASSPRGLAGGPATGELFF.

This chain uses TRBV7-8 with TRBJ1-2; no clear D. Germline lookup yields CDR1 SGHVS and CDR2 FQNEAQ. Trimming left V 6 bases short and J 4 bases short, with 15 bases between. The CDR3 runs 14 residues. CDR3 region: CASSQIRESYGYTF. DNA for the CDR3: TGTGCCAGCAGTCAAATTAGAGAGTCCTATGGCTACACCTTC.